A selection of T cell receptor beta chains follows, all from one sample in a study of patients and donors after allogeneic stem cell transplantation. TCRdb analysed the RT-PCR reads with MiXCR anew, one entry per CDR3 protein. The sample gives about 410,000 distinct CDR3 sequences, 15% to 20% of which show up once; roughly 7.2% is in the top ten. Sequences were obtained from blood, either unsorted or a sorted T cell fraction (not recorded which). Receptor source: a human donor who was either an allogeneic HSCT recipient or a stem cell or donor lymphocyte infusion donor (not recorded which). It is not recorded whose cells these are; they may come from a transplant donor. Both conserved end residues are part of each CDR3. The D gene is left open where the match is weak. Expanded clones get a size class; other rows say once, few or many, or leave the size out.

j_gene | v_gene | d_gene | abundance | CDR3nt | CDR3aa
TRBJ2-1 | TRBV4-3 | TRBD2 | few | TGCGCCAGCAGCCAAGATCGTGGACTAGTCGGTGGTGAGCAGTTCTTC | CASSQDRGLVGGEQFF
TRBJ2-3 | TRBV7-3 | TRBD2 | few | TGTGCCAGCAGCTTATCTAGCGGACTAACAGATACGCAGTATTTT | CASSLSSGLTDTQYF
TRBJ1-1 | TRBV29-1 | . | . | TGCAGCGGCATTGGTCCCAAGAGTATCTCGAACACTGAAGCTTTCTTT | CSGIGPKSISNTEAFF
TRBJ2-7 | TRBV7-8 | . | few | TGTGCCAGCAGCTTATACGAGGGAATCACCTACGAGCAGTACTTC | CASSLYEGITYEQYF
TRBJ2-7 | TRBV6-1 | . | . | TGTGCCAGCTCAAGGGGCAGGGGCCACGAGCAGTACTTC | CASSRGRGHEQYF
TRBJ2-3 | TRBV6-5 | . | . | TGTGCCAGCAGTTACTCATGGGGGACAGATACGCAGTATTTT | CASSYSWGTDTQYF
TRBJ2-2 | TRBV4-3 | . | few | TGCGCCAGCAGCCAAGCCAGGGGGGCGAACACCGGGGAGCTGTTTTTT | CASSQARGANTGELFF
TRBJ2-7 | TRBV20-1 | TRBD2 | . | TGCAGTGCTAGGCCCCTCGGGGGGGAGGCCTACGAGCAGTACTTC | CSARPLGGEAYEQYF
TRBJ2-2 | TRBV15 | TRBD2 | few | TGTGCCACCAGCAGAGATGAACTAGCGGGGGCCGGGGAGCTGTTTTTT | CATSRDELAGAGELFF
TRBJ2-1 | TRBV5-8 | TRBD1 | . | TGTGCCAGCAGACTACAGGGGGCGGCCGACAATGAGCAGTTCTTC | CASRLQGAADNEQFF
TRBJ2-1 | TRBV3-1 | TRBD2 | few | TGTGCCAGCAGCCAAGATATGGGACTAGGGGGGTCCTACAATGAGCAGTTCTTC | CASSQDMGLGGSYNEQFF
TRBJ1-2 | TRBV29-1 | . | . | TGCAGCGTTAAGATCCGGGGCGGGGGCTACACCTTC | CSVKIRGGGYTF
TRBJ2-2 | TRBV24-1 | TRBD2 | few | TGTGCCACCAGTGATTTGCGGACTAGCGCGAACACCGGGGAGCTGTTTTTT | CATSDLRTSANTGELFF
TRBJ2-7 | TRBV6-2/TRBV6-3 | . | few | TGTGCCAGCAGTTACGGGTCGCCGAGCTCCTACGAGCAGTACTTC | CASSYGSPSSYEQYF
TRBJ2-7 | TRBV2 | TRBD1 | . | TGTGCCAGCAGTGTAGACAGGGACTACGAGCAGTACTTC | CASSVDRDYEQYF
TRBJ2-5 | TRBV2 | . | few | TGTGCCAGCAGTGGCCTGGGACGACGACTCCAAGAGACCCAGTACTTC | CASSGLGRRLQETQYF
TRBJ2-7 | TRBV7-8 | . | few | TGTGCCAGCAGCAGGGAGACAGGGACTTTCTCCTACGAGCAGTACTTC | CASSRETGTFSYEQYF
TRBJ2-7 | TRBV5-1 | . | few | TGCGCCAGCAGCTTGAAAGGGTCCGAGCAGTACTTC | CASSLKGSEQYF
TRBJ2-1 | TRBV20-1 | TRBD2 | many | TGCAGTGCTTCACTAGCGGGGCAGTTCTTC | CSASLAGQFF
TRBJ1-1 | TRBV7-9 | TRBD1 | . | TGTGCCAGCAGCCCTAACCCGGGACAGAAGAACACTGAAGCTTTCTTT | CASSPNPGQKNTEAFF
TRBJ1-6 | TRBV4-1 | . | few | TGCGCCAGCAGCCCCCTAGGCACACTTTCACCCCTCCACTTT | CASSPLGTLSPLHF
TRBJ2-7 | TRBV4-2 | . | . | TGTGCCAGCAGTGTAGCCGCTAGCACCTACGAGCAGTACTTC | CASSVAASTYEQYF
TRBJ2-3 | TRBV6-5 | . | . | TGTGCCAGCAGTTACCGGGGGACGTTTTTGGATACGCAGTATTTT | CASSYRGTFLDTQYF
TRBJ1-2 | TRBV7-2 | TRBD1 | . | TGTGCCAGCAGCATACCGGGACAGGGGGTTGGCTACACCTTC | CASSIPGQGVGYTF
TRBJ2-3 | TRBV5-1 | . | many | TGCGCCAGCAGTACACAGGTCCCCTATGCAGATACGCAGTATTTT | CASSTQVPYADTQYF
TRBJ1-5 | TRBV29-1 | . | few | TGCAGCGTTGCCCTTGGAAGCAATCAGCCCCAGCATTTT | CSVALGSNQPQHF
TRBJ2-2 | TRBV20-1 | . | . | TGCAGTGCTAGAGACGCGGGGAACACCGGGGAGCTGTTTTTT | CSARDAGNTGELFF
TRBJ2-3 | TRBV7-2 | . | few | TGTGCCAGCAGCTTAGGGAGCATCACAGATACGCAGTATTTT | CASSLGSITDTQYF
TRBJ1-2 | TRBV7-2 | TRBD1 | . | TGTGCCAGCAGCTTAGCTCCCCTAGGGGGCACGAATCGCTACACCTTC | CASSLAPLGGTNRYTF
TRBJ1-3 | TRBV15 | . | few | TGTGCCACCAGCAGAGATCGGGGAAACACCATATATTTT | CATSRDRGNTIYF
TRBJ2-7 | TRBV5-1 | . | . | TGCGCCAGCAGCGTGGACCCCACCTACGAGCAGTACTTC | CASSVDPTYEQYF
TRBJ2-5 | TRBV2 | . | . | TGTGCCAGCATGGGGAAACAAGAGACCCAGTACTTC | CASMGKQETQYF
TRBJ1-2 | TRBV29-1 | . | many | TGCAGCGTGGAACCGGGACCCACACCTGGCTACACCTTC | CSVEPGPTPGYTF
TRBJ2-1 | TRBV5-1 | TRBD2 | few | TGCGCCAGCAGCTTATGGACTAGCGGGGGGGATGCGGGCTACAATGAGCAGTTCTTC | CASSLWTSGGDAGYNEQFF